This TCR beta chain is drawn from a study of blood T cell repertoires in COVID-19. Study-level background: Italy, Spain and the United States were the sources of the convalescent and acute COVID-19 samples.

CDR3 size: 15 residues. CDR1 is MNHNS, CDR2 SASEGT, per germline. The ends were cut back, 0 bases at V and 7 bases at J, with 16 bases in the middle. Here immunoSEQ multiplex PCR was the method, and the copy in TCRdb shows in-frame clones only, minus some. The table includes about 180,000 clones, approximately 85% detected once. Sequencing was done on a sample of PBMCs or T cells enriched from blood (not recorded which). The TCR sequence derives from a woman aged 25 to 39 who had recovered from COVID-19. This chain joins TRBV6-1 and TRBJ2-7, with D possibly being TRBD2 (6 bases). The CDR3 sequence: CASSEAGGAAKEQYF. CDR3 in DNA: TGTGCCAGCAGTGAAGCCGGAGGGGCGGCTAAAGAGCAGTACTTC.